Shown below are 13 T cell receptor beta chains from a single sample sequenced in a study of blood T cells in healthy people across ages. Combining a sample-barcoded 5' primer with a J-beta primer mix, a second PCR ran for about 6 to 11 cycles. TCRdb passed the 5' RACE reads through MiXCR, listing each CDR3 protein once. Of 500,000 to 600,000 distinct CDR3 sequences listed, about 26% are singletons. Source material: blood. The receptors were gathered from a woman in her 70s in good health.

In its sample, this clonotype was seen a few times. This sequence joins TRBV7-2 and TRBJ2-1, with D possibly matching TRBD1 (5 bases). This CDR3 region has 14 residues. Germline-derived CDR1 and CDR2 are SGHTA and FQGNSA. V was cut by 5 bases and J by 4 bases, with 12 bases left in between. CDR3 loop: CASSLRQHYNEQFF. The CDR3 coding sequence is TGTGCCAGCAGCCTGAGACAGCATTACAATGAGCAGTTCTTC.

V is TRBV7-2 and J is TRBJ2-3; D is possibly TRBD2 (5 bases). CDR1 is SGHTA, CDR2 FQGNSA, per germline. The V and J ends lost 6 bases and 2 bases respectively, with 12 bases between them. The CDR3 spans 14 residues. Written as DNA, the CDR3 is TGTGCCAGCAGGCAGAGCGGACTCACAGATACGCAGTATTTT. As protein: CASRQSGLTDTQYF.

The chain recombines TRBV10-3 with TRBJ1-3; D possibly corresponds to TRBD1 (6 bases). Germline lookup yields CDR1 ENHRY and CDR2 SYGVKD. The CDR3 length is 13 residues. Trimming removed 10 bases at V and 0 bases at J, with 10 bases between. CDR3 residues: CATGTTSGNTIYF. CDR3 in DNA: TGTGCCACCGGGACAACCTCTGGAAACACCATATATTTT.

The V call is TRBV12-3 or TRBV12-4, the J call TRBJ2-3, with D possibly matching TRBD1 (6 bases). The CDR3 is 15 amino acids. V gave up 6 bases and J gave up 0 bases, with 13 bases separating them. This CDR3 reads CASRKTGTSTDTQYF. For the CDR3, the DNA is TGTGCCAGCAGGAAGACAGGTACCAGCACAGATACGCAGTATTTT.

This clonotype was observed a few times. The genes are TRBV12-3 or TRBV12-4 and TRBJ2-3, with D possibly being TRBD1 or TRBD2 (5 bases each). V shed 6 bases and J shed 6 bases, with 19 bases lying between them. The CDR3 has 15 amino acids. CDR3 residues: CASSRDPSGVDTQYF. CDR3 DNA sequence: TGTGCCAGCAGCCGGGACCCGAGTGGGGTGGATACGCAGTATTTT.

This clonotype was observed at least ten times. This chain uses TRBV27 with TRBJ2-3; the D is unclear. The ends were cut back, 7 bases at V and 0 bases at J, with 14 bases in the middle. CDR3 length equals 15 residues. Germline V CDR1 and CDR2: MNHEY, SMNVEV (reference sequence). The CDR3, as DNA: TGTGCCAGCAACCCCTGGTCGACTAGCACAGATACGCAGTATTTT. Its protein product is CASNPWSTSTDTQYF.

This clonotype was detected only a few times. The V and J genes are TRBV7-2 and TRBJ2-2; D is uncertain. The CDR3 spans 14 residues. Germline V gene lookup returns CDR1 SGHTA and CDR2 FQGNSA. The germline V and J ends were trimmed by 3 bases and 6 bases, with 11 bases remaining between them. The CDR3, as DNA: TGTGCCAGCAGCTTTCAGCCAGTAGCCGGGGAGCTGTTTTTT. This gives the protein CASSFQPVAGELFF.

This clonotype was seen once. This chain connects TRBV12-3 or TRBV12-4 to TRBJ1-2; D gene unclear. V lost 3 bases to trimming and J lost 6 bases, with 11 bases between them. The CDR3 is 13 amino acids. This CDR3 reads CASSLYRENGYTF. Written as DNA, the CDR3 is TGTGCCAGCAGTTTGTATAGGGAGAATGGCTACACCTTC.

The V and J genes are TRBV11-2 and TRBJ2-5; 8 bases are shared with TRBD2. Gene TRBJ2-1 matches the end of the DNA better, so the J call may be wrong. This CDR3 has 16 residues. CDR1 is SGHAT and CDR2 is FQNNGV in the germline V gene. The CDR3: CASSLVAGTVYNEQFF. CDR3 in DNA: TGTGCCAGCAGCTTAGTAGCGGGGACCGTTTACAATGAGCAGTTCTTC.

The V call is TRBV5-1, the J call TRBJ1-4; no firm D call. Between the trimmed V and J ends, which lost 0 bases and 3 bases, there was a span of 6 bases. Germline values: CDR1 SGHRS, CDR2 YFSETQ. This CDR3 is 14 amino acids long. The DNA of the CDR3 is TGCGCCAGCAGCTTGGAACGACCTAATGAAAAACTGTTTTTT. This sequence encodes CASSLERPNEKLFF.

The table lists this clonotype with a few counts. At one end, the junction sequence differs from germline, possibly due to a read error. This chain connects TRBV9 to TRBJ2-3; D call uncertain. Germline values: CDR1 SGDLS, CDR2 YYNGEE. CDR3 length equals 12 residues. The CDR3 DNA follows: TGTGCCTGCAGCGCCCTCACAGATACGCAGTATTTT. Translating gives CACSALTDTQYF.

This clonotype was detected a few times. This sequence joins TRBV25-1 and TRBJ2-5; D possibly corresponds to TRBD2 (5 bases). The J call is uncertain, as TRBJ2-1 better fits the DNA end. This CDR3 is built from 14 residues. CDR1 and CDR2 (germline): MGHDK, SYGVNS. The CDR3 protein is CASSEYWPEDEQFF. The CDR3 nucleotides read TGTGCCAGCAGTGAATATTGGCCGGAGGATGAGCAGTTCTTC.

This rearrangement joins TRBV29-1 to TRBJ2-7; 9 positions match TRBD1. The V and J ends lost 7 bases and 4 bases, in that order; junction bases with no gene match: 8. Germline V gene lookup returns CDR1 SQVTM and CDR2 ANQGSEA. The CDR3 is 13 residues long. The chain's CDR3 is CSAGGQGEYEQYF. CDR3 DNA: TGCAGCGCGGGGGGACAGGGTGAATACGAGCAGTACTTC.